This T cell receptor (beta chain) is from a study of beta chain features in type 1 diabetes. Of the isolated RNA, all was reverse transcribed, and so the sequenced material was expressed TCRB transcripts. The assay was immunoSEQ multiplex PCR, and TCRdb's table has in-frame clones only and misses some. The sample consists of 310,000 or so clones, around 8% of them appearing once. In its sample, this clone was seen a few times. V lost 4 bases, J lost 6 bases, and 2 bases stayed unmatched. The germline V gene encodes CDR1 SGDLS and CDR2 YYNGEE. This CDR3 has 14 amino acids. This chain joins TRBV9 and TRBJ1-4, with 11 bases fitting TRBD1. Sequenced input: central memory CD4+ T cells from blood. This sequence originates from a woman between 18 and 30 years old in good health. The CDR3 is CASSTGQGDEKLFF. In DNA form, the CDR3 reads TGTGCCAGCAGCACGGGACAGGGGGATGAAAAACTGTTTTTT. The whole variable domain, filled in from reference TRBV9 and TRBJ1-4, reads DSGVTQTPKHLITATGQRVTLRCSPRSGDLSVYWYQQSLDQGLQFLIQYYNGEERAKGNILERFSAQQFPDLHSELNLSSLELGDSALYFCASSTGQGDEKLFFGSGTQLSVL.